The 16 T cell receptor beta chains below were found in one sample sequenced in a study of shared clonotypes between healthy human individuals. Only in-frame clones appear in the TCRdb table, and some are missing; sequencing was by immunoSEQ multiplex PCR. The sample yields under 2,500,000 clones, approximately 94% seen once. The sequenced material came from naive CD4+ T cells sorted from blood. Subset noted: CD45RA+ positively selected. The receptors come from a man aged 18 to 29 in good health.

On this clone: Within the sample, other DNA sequences also encode this same CDR3. The chain's CDR3 is CASSLGQVETQYF. CDR3 in DNA: TGCGCCAGCAGCTTGGGACAGGTTGAGACCCAGTACTTC. The rearrangement links TRBV5-1 to TRBJ2-5; weak D call: TRBD1 (6 bases). V shed 0 bases and J shed 5 bases, with 8 bases lying between them. Germline-derived CDR1 and CDR2 are SGHRS and YFSETQ. This CDR3 has 13 amino acids.

The gene calls are TRBV28 and TRBJ2-1; a weak D match, TRBD1 (7 bases). The germline gives CDR1 MDHEN, CDR2 SYDVKM. This CDR3 spans 15 amino acids. Trimming cost V 6 bases and J 5 bases, with 17 bases left between them. CDR3 nucleotide sequence: TGTGCCAGCAGGGAGGCGGGACAGCCGCACAATGAGCAGTTCTTC. It encodes CASREAGQPHNEQFF.

In regard to this clone: Within the sample, other DNA sequences also encode this same CDR3. This rearrangement joins TRBV29-1 to TRBJ2-3, with 8 bases aligning to TRBD1. Trimming cost V 6 bases and J 1 base; bases outside gene matches: 3. CDR1 and CDR2 from the germline V gene are SQVTM and ANQGSEA. The CDR3 length is 13 residues. Here the CDR3 reads CSVPGQGTDTQYF. CDR3 coding DNA: TGCAGCGTACCGGGACAGGGCACAGATACGCAGTATTTT.

This clone was detected once. The chain links TRBV9 to TRBJ1-5; D is ambiguous. Germline V lookup: CDR1 SGDLS, CDR2 YYNGEE. The CDR3 is 13 residues long. Trimming stripped 0 bases from V and 3 bases from J, with 4 bases between. The CDR3 protein is CASSVVLNQPQHF. CDR3 nucleotides: TGTGCCAGCAGCGTAGTTCTCAATCAGCCCCAGCATTTT.

The V gene is TRBV28, the J gene TRBJ1-1; TRBD1 matches at 7 bases. This CDR3 has 14 residues. Trimming took 2 bases from V and 8 from J; bases not matched to a gene: 8. Germline CDR1 is MDHEN and CDR2 is SYDVKM. Here the CDR3 DNA reads TGTGCCAGCAGTTTAACCGGGACAGCGCGAGAAGCTTTCTTT. Its translation is CASSLTGTAREAFF. Supplemented by reference TRBV28 and TRBJ1-1, the full variable domain reads DVKVTQSSRYLVKRTGEKVFLECVQDMDHENMFWYRQDPGLGLRLIYFSYDVKMKEKGDIPEGYSVSREKKERFSLILESASTNQTSMYLCASSLTGTAREAFFGQGTRLTVV.

The chain employs TRBV18 and TRBJ1-4; D unclear. The ends were cut back, 3 bases at V and 0 bases at J, with 8 bases in the middle. The CDR3 extends over 15 amino acids. Germline CDR1 reads KGHSH; CDR2 reads LQKENI. The CDR3 region has the DNA TGTGCCAGCTCACCCTTGAGAGCAACTAATGAAAAACTGTTTTTT. This gives the protein CASSPLRATNEKLFF.

The chain is built from TRBV27 and TRBJ2-3; D may be TRBD2 (5 bases). The V and J ends lost 0 bases and 10 bases respectively, with 8 bases between them. Germline V lookup: CDR1 MNHEY, CDR2 SMNVEV (reference sequence). This CDR3 has 12 amino acids. The CDR3 DNA reads as TGTGCCAGCAGTTTATCCGGGCGGGCGCAGTATTTT. Encoded protein: CASSLSGRAQYF.

The sample holds one count of this clone. The chain joins TRBV2 to TRBJ2-1; the D is unclear. Germline V gene sequence: CDR1 SNHLY, CDR2 FYNNEI. The CDR3 is made up of 13 amino acids. V was shortened by 4 bases and J by 8 bases, with 12 bases between the two germline ends. The CDR3 spells CASSGQSPDEQFF. CDR3 DNA: TGTGCCAGCAGTGGTCAGTCCCCCGATGAGCAGTTCTTC.

CDR3 DNA: TGTGCCAGCAGCTTAACGGGGTCCTATAATTCACCCCTCCACTTT. Translated, it gives CASSLTGSYNSPLHF. The rearrangement uses TRBV7-3 and TRBJ1-6, with D hard to call. Germline V gene data show CDR1 as SGHTA and CDR2 as FQGTGA. The CDR3 covers 15 residues. The ends were cut back, 0 bases at V and 1 base at J, with 4 bases in the middle.

A single count supports this clone. The V gene is TRBV6-4, the J gene TRBJ1-6, with D perhaps matching TRBD1 (5 bases). Between the trimmed V and J ends, which lost 0 bases and 6 bases, there was a span of 15 bases. Germline-derived CDR1 and CDR2 are MRHNA and SNTAGT. The CDR3 is 17 residues long. CDR3 protein: CASSDSGPGRVNSPLHF. In nucleotides, the CDR3 is TGTGCCAGCAGTGACTCAGGCCCCGGCAGGGTTAATTCACCCCTCCACTTT.

The J gene is TRBJ2-5, the V gene TRBV9; the match to TRBD2 covers 11 bases. Germline CDR1 is SGDLS and CDR2 is YYNGEE. This CDR3 has 16 amino acids. The junction had 9 bases not matched to a gene; V was cut back by 3 bases and J by 5 bases. CDR3 DNA: TGTGCCAGCAGCGCACATACCGGACTAGCGGGCGAGACCCAGTACTTC. Translating it yields CASSAHTGLAGETQYF.

The genes are TRBV6-5 and TRBJ1-2, with 9 bases fitting TRBD1. The CDR3 has 14 amino acids. Per germline, CDR1 MNHEY and CDR2 SVGAGI. With 2 bases clipped from V and 7 bases from J, the junction kept 5 bases outside the gene matches. CDR3 in DNA: TGTGCCAGCAGTTACACAGGGGGCAGGAGTGGCTACACCTTC. Translation gives CASSYTGGRSGYTF.

Written as DNA, the CDR3 is TGTGCCAGCAGCCCAGGGGGAGGCACTGAAGCTTTCTTT. Protein product: CASSPGGGTEAFF. This chain uses TRBV9 with TRBJ1-1, with 7 bases identical to TRBD1. Germline V CDR1 and CDR2: SGDLS, YYNGEE. The junction had 4 bases not matched to a gene; V was cut back by 4 bases and J by 4 bases. The CDR3 length is 13 residues.

The genes are TRBV2 and TRBJ2-1; the D is unclear. CDR1 SNHLY and CDR2 FYNNEI come from the germline V gene. The CDR3 length is 15 residues. Between the trimmed V and J ends, which lost 0 bases and 3 bases, there was a span of 9 bases. DNA for the CDR3: TGTGCCAGCAGTGAAGCGCCGAGCATCTACAATGAGCAGTTCTTC. This codes for CASSEAPSIYNEQFF.

The chain links TRBV4-1 to TRBJ1-4, with TRBD1 matching 10 bases. There are 17 residues in the CDR3. Germline values: CDR1 MGHRA, CDR2 YSYEKL. V dropped 3 bases and J dropped 8; count of bases not matched to a gene: 12. The CDR3 sequence: CASSQTGTGAAGEKLFF. The CDR3 DNA reads as TGCGCCAGCAGCCAGACGGGGACAGGGGCCGCGGGCGAAAAACTGTTTTTT.

Only one count was recorded for this clone. The V call is TRBV10-2, the J call TRBJ2-7; maybe TRBD1 (7 bases). The germline V gene encodes CDR1 WSHSY and CDR2 SAAADI. V was cut by 3 bases and J by 2 bases, with 17 bases left in between. This CDR3 comprises 16 residues. Here the CDR3 DNA reads TGCGCCAGCAGTGACGGAGGGGGCCTTCAGACCTACGAGCAGTACTTC. This translates into CASSDGGGLQTYEQYF.